The sample holds a few counts of the clone carrying this T cell receptor beta chain. The antigen is undetermined. TCRdb called the 5' RACE reads again in MiXCR, with one record for every CDR3 protein. The sample holds about 130,000 distinct CDR3 sequences; 5% to 6.5% are singletons and the top ten take approximately 2%. This entry comes from a study of T-cell memory formation after mild COVID-19. Study results and limitations: CD4+ contracting clones lay mainly in CM and EM, CD8+ ones in EMRA.

Trimming shortened V by 4 bases and J by 2 bases, and 12 bases separated the two germline ends. The CDR3 consists of 15 residues. CDR1 is SGHRS and CDR2 is YFSETQ in the germline V gene. The sample comprised PBMCs or a T cell subset sorted from them (not recorded which). The genes are TRBV5-1 and TRBJ2-2; D unresolved. This clonotype was sampled from an adult woman who had mild COVID-19 (a few samples of this study predate the infection). Cell type and time point are not known. The CDR3 reads CASSTRTTNTGELFF. The CDR3 DNA sequence: TGCGCCAGCAGCACCCGTACTACTAACACCGGGGAGCTGTTTTTT. The full variable domain, in which reference TRBV5-1 and TRBJ2-2 provide the parts outside the CDR3, is KAGVTQTPRYLIKTRGQQVTLSCSPISGHRSVSWYQQTPGQGLQFLFEYFSETQRNKGNFPGRFSGRQFSNSRSEMNVSTLELGDSALYLCASSTRTTNTGELFFGEGSRLTVL.